These 22 T cell receptor beta chains share one sample of origin, sequenced in a study of T cell responses to AZD1222 COVID-19 vaccine. Produced via immunoSEQ multiplex PCR; TCRdb's table is partial and in-frame only. The sample consists of about 190,000 clones, approximately 91% of them appearing once. The sample in question was peripheral blood, obtained on day 0 of AZD1222 vaccination. The receptors shown here come from an adult in good health.

V usage is TRBV9 and J usage is TRBJ1-5; D possibly corresponds to TRBD1 (6 bases). CDR1 SGDLS and CDR2 YYNGEE come from the germline V gene. The ends were cut back, 1 base at V and 4 bases at J, with 21 bases in the middle. The CDR3 loop spans 18 amino acids. CDR3 in DNA: TGTGCCAGCAGCGTAATGACAGGCCCCCTGAAGAAGAATCAGCCCCAGCATTTT. Translated, it gives CASSVMTGPLKKNQPQHF.

The rearrangement joins TRBV19 to TRBJ1-1, with D perhaps matching TRBD1 (5 bases). This CDR3 contains 14 residues. V was clipped by 3 bases and J by 1 base, with 9 bases between them. Germline CDR1 is LNHDA and CDR2 is SQIVND (reference sequence). The chain's CDR3 is CASSIVTANTEAFF. The CDR3 DNA reads as TGTGCCAGTAGTATCGTGACAGCGAACACTGAAGCTTTCTTT.

The CDR3 sequence is CASSFRTGANTGELFF. CDR3 nucleotides: TGTGCCAGCAGCTTTCGGACAGGGGCGAACACCGGGGAGCTGTTTTTT. V and J are TRBV14 and TRBJ2-2, with 9 bases identical to TRBD1. J gave up 0 bases and V 5 bases, and 4 bases lay outside the gene matches. Looked up from germline, CDR1 is SGHDN and CDR2 is FVKESK. CDR3 size: 16 residues.

This rearrangement joins TRBV27 to TRBJ2-1; D may be TRBD2 (6 bases). The CDR3 is 15 amino acids. Trimming cost V 3 bases and J 8 bases, with 17 bases left between them. The germline V gene encodes CDR1 MNHEY and CDR2 SMNVEV (reference sequence). This CDR3 is CASSFHRGVADEQFF. CDR3 DNA: TGTGCCAGCAGTTTCCACCGGGGAGTAGCGGATGAGCAGTTCTTC.

J is TRBJ1-2 and V is TRBV7-3, with 11 bases matching TRBD1. The length of the CDR3 is 15 residues. Trimming removed 4 bases from V and 3 bases from J; junction bases left unmatched: 4. From germline, CDR1 is SGHTA and CDR2 FQGTGA. The CDR3 DNA reads as TGTGCCAGCAGCTCAGGACAGGGGGCTGACTATGGCTACACCTTC. This sequence encodes CASSSGQGADYGYTF.

The chain couples TRBV28 to TRBJ1-2; unclear D gene. Germline V gives CDR1 MDHEN, CDR2 SYDVKM. Trimming cost V 10 bases and J 13 bases, with 28 bases left between them. The CDR3 runs 14 residues. This CDR3 reads CATRNLGSTGVGTF. The CDR3 DNA sequence: TGTGCCACCCGCAATCTTGGTTCTACCGGAGTTGGCACCTTC.

J is TRBJ1-4 and V is TRBV27; 7 bases are shared with TRBD1. The germline V gene encodes CDR1 MNHEY and CDR2 SMNVEV (reference sequence). V shed 6 bases and J 8 bases; nucleotides not matched to a gene: 12. There are 15 residues in the CDR3. CDR3 protein: CASSRTGPGREKLFF. For the CDR3, the DNA is TGTGCCAGCAGCCGGACAGGACCGGGACGGGAAAAACTGTTTTTT.

The V gene is TRBV18, the J gene TRBJ2-3, with D tentatively TRBD1 or TRBD2 (5 bases each). Trimming removed 0 bases at V and 4 bases at J, with 14 bases between. The CDR3 runs 16 residues. Germline V gene lookup returns CDR1 KGHSH and CDR2 LQKENI. The CDR3 region is CASSPPSSRGPDTQYF. The CDR3 region has the DNA TGTGCCAGCTCACCACCGAGTTCCCGGGGCCCAGATACGCAGTATTTT.

V and J are TRBV6-4 and TRBJ1-5; TRBD1 matches at 11 bases. Germline lookup yields CDR1 MRHNA and CDR2 SNTAGT. The CDR3 covers 17 residues. J was trimmed by 0 bases and V by 6 bases; bases with no gene match: 7. For the CDR3, the DNA is TGTGCCAGCAGGCGGACAGGGGGCCAACATAGCAATCAGCCCCAGCATTTT. This sequence encodes CASRRTGGQHSNQPQHF.

V and J are TRBV9 and TRBJ2-3; D gene ambiguous. Trimming took 0 bases from V and 6 from J, leaving 23 bases between them. There are 18 residues in the CDR3. CDR1 and CDR2 (germline): SGDLS, YYNGEE. Written as DNA, the CDR3 is TGTGCCAGCAGCGTAGGCCTACCCGGGTCCGAGGCGTGGGATACGCAGTATTTT. It translates to CASSVGLPGSEAWDTQYF.

The DNA of the CDR3 is TGCGCCAGCACCCCCGCCCCAGAAAACTCTGGAAACACCATATATTTT. Its translation: CASTPAPENSGNTIYF. The chain combines TRBV5-1 with TRBJ1-3; D call uncertain. The CDR3 consists of 16 residues. V lost 6 bases and J lost 0, with 16 bases in between. Germline V lookup: CDR1 SGHRS, CDR2 YFSETQ.

The chain combines TRBV6-2 or TRBV6-3 with TRBJ1-5; 7 bases fit TRBD1. The CDR3 totals 13 residues. After removal of 6 bases from V and 4 bases from J, the junction contained 3 bases not matched to a gene. The germline V gene encodes CDR1 MNHEY and CDR2 SVGEGT. The CDR3 is CASSDRVNQPQHF. CDR3 bases: TGTGCCAGCAGCGACAGGGTTAATCAGCCCCAGCATTTT.

The chain links TRBV27 to TRBJ1-2; D unclear. The germline CDR1 and CDR2 sequences are MNHEY and SMNVEV (reference sequence). Trimming removed 3 bases at V and 6 bases at J, with 8 bases between. This CDR3 has 12 amino acids. The CDR3 DNA is TGTGCCAGCAGTTTTGGTGGACATGGCTACACCTTC. Encoded protein: CASSFGGHGYTF.

The chain joins TRBV7-9 to TRBJ1-6; TRBD1 aligns across 7 bases. V shed 5 bases and J 9 bases; nucleotides not matched to a gene: 7. Germline V lookup: CDR1 SEHNR, CDR2 FQNEAQ (reference sequence). The CDR3 has 14 amino acids. Here the CDR3 DNA reads TGTGCCAGCAGCCTGAGACAGGGTAGTTCACCCCTCCACTTT. This gives the protein CASSLRQGSSPLHF.

V and J are TRBV4-3 and TRBJ1-1, with TRBD1 as a possible D gene (6 bases). The CDR3 extends over 14 amino acids. CDR1 is LGHNA and CDR2 is YSLEER in the germline V gene. V was shortened by 4 bases and J by 4 bases, with 13 bases between the two germline ends. The CDR3, as DNA: TGCGCCAGCAGCCTTTCCCAAGGGGGCACTGAAGCTTTCTTT. It is translated as CASSLSQGGTEAFF.

The CDR3 loop reads CASSLDLAGREQYF. CDR3 nucleotide sequence: TGCGCCAGCAGCTTGGACCTAGCGGGAAGAGAGCAGTACTTC. The chain couples TRBV5-1 to TRBJ2-7; 9 bases line up with TRBD2. The CDR3 covers 14 residues. V shed 0 bases, J shed 7 bases, and the junction held 5 bases outside the gene matches. Per germline, CDR1 SGHRS and CDR2 YFSETQ.

This clone was recorded only once. V and J are TRBV18 and TRBJ2-7; 7 bases are a match to TRBD1. The CDR3 covers 14 residues. V lost 3 bases and J lost 5; bases outside the gene matches: 7. Looked up from germline, CDR1 is KGHSH and CDR2 is LQKENI. The chain's CDR3 is CASSPYLTGDEQYF. The CDR3 nucleotides are TGTGCCAGCTCACCTTACTTAACAGGGGACGAGCAGTACTTC.

The chain is built from TRBV3-1 (or the pseudogene TRBV3-2) and TRBJ1-2; 7 bases align to TRBD1. CDR1 and CDR2 (germline): LGHDT, YNNKEL (reference sequence). This CDR3 has 15 residues. Unmatched junction bases numbered 9, after V lost 0 bases and J lost 8 bases. For the CDR3, the DNA is TGTGCCAGCAGCCAAGATAGGCGGCAGGGGGTAGGCTACACCTTC. The encoded protein is CASSQDRRQGVGYTF.

The rearrangement uses TRBV7-9 and TRBJ2-6, with D unclear. This CDR3 contains 15 residues. Germline CDR1 and CDR2: SEHNR and FQNEAQ (reference sequence). Trimming pared 3 bases from V and 0 bases from J, leaving 6 bases between. This chain's CDR3 is CASSLDLSGANVLTF. CDR3 coding DNA: TGTGCCAGCAGCTTGGACCTCTCTGGGGCCAACGTCCTGACTTTC.

A single count supports this clone. The chain couples TRBV5-1 to TRBJ1-1; no reliable D call. CDR1 is SGHRS, CDR2 YFSETQ, per germline. This CDR3 contains 15 residues. Trimming took 0 bases from V and 0 from J, leaving 9 bases between them. The CDR3 DNA follows: TGCGCCAGCAGCTTGGCTTCGCAAATGAACACTGAAGCTTTCTTT. This sequence encodes CASSLASQMNTEAFF.

The chain links TRBV6-5 to TRBJ1-1; D might be TRBD1 (5 bases). The CDR3 is 12 residues long. Germline V gene sequence: CDR1 MNHEY, CDR2 SVGAGI. V was trimmed by 6 bases and J by 7 bases, leaving 12 bases between them. CDR3 region: CASRREGLEAFF. The CDR3 region has the DNA TGTGCCAGCAGACGGGAGGGGCTTGAAGCTTTCTTT.

Here the CDR3 DNA reads TGTGCCAGCAGCTTAGAGCTTGGTGGGTATGGCTACACCTTC. Protein product: CASSLELGGYGYTF. This chain joins TRBV7-9 and TRBJ1-2, with no clear D. V was clipped by 1 base and J by 5 bases, with 11 bases between them. This CDR3 is 14 amino acids long. From germline, CDR1 is SEHNR and CDR2 FQNEAQ (reference sequence).